This T cell receptor (beta chain) was documented in a study of beta chain features in type 1 diabetes. Sequenced material consisted of expressed TCRB transcripts (all of the isolated RNA was reverse transcribed). Produced via immunoSEQ multiplex PCR; TCRdb's table is partial and in-frame only. Among over 700,000 clones listed, 17% were seen once. Germline values: CDR1 SGHRS, CDR2 YFSETQ. Trimming left V 4 bases short and J 6 bases short, with 12 bases between. This CDR3 has 13 residues. The TCR was taken from a woman aged 18-29 years in good health. The material sequenced was naive CD4+ T cells from blood. The chain is built from TRBV5-1 and TRBJ2-3; D remains ambiguous. CDR3 DNA: TGCGCCAGCAGCAAAAGCTCGCGGGATACGCAGTATTTT. It translates to CASSKSSRDTQYF.